Sequencing of this T cell receptor beta chain was carried out in a study of CD8 T cells in Susac syndrome. Study outcomes and limitations: In total CD8+ repertoires, approximately 17 Susac-specific public clones were found, and several in CD8+ TEMRA repertoires.

A remark on this clonotype: What it binds is not known.

The RNA, about 0.45 to 1 ug, was put through reverse transcription using random hexamers. Amplification of TCR beta CDR3 was carried out by immunoSEQ multiplex PCR, which covered 54 Vbeta and 13 Jbeta segments. TCRdb redid the calling of the immunoSEQ multiplex PCR reads with MiXCR, one entry per CDR3 protein. The profile shows around 170,000 distinct CDR3 sequences, roughly 94% of them singletons. TEMRA cells underwent FACS enrichment and CD8+ and CD4+ T cells underwent negative isolation. The TCR originated in a human donor with Susac syndrome. The sequencing input was CD8+ T cells from PBMCs.

CDR3 sequence: CASSNQGNNEQFF. CDR3 bases: TGTGCCAGCAGTAATCAGGGAAACAATGAGCAGTTCTTC. The chain employs TRBV12-3 or TRBV12-4 and TRBJ2-1; D possibly corresponds to TRBD1 (5 bases). V was shortened by 5 bases and J by 5 bases, with 10 bases between the two germline ends. The CDR3 runs 13 residues.